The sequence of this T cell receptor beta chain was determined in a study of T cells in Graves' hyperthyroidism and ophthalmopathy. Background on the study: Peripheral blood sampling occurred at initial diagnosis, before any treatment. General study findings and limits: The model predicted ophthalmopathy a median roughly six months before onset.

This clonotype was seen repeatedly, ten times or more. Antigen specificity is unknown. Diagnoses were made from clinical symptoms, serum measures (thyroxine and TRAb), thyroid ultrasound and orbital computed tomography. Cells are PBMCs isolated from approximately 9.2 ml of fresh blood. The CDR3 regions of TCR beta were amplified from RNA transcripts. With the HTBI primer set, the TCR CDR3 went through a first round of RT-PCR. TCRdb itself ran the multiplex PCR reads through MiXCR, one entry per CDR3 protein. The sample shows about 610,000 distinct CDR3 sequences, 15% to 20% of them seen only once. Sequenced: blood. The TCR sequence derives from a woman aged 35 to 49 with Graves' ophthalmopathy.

DNA for the CDR3: TGTGCCAGCCAGCGGGGAGGAGGCGGGGAGCTGTTTTTT. Translating gives CASQRGGGGELFF. J is TRBJ2-2 and V is TRBV11-2, with 7 bases fitting TRBD2. This CDR3 is built from 13 residues. V lost 8 bases and J lost 7; bases outside the gene matches: 7. CDR1 is SGHAT, CDR2 FQNNGV, per germline.